This TCR beta chain is drawn from a study of blood T cell repertoires in COVID-19. Method: immunoSEQ multiplex PCR; TCRdb's copy keeps in-frame clones and lacks some. Among 250,000 to 300,000 clones, around 90% were seen once, and the ten largest hold approximately 2.2%. V was shortened by 2 bases and J by 1 base, with 8 bases between the two germline ends. CDR1 is MGHRA and CDR2 is YSYEKL in the germline V gene. There are 14 residues in the CDR3. The sequencing input was peripheral blood. The chain combines TRBV4-1 with TRBJ1-1; D unresolved. The receptor comes from a man aged 50-60 years with acute or convalescent COVID-19. The CDR3 loop reads CASSQIRGNTEAFF. CDR3 nucleotide sequence: TGCGCCAGCAGCCAAATTCGGGGGAACACTGAAGCTTTCTTT.